A few counts support the clone carrying this T cell receptor (beta chain). This entry comes from a study of regulatory T cells in long-lasting Graves disease. According to the study, TCR beta libraries were built with iRepertoire HTBI primers and CDR3-region Arm-PCR. In TCRdb, the multiplex PCR reads were re-called with MiXCR into one record per CDR3 protein. This repertoire shows some 330,000 distinct CDR3 sequences, about 10% found once; its top ten account for 18%. J gave up 4 bases and V 6 bases, and 7 bases lay outside the gene matches. CDR3 length: 13 amino acids. The germline gives CDR1 DFQATT, CDR2 SNEGSKA (reference sequence). As for time point: newly diagnosed GD, antithyroid drugs for less than 3 months. Following extraction of RNA from PBMCs, that RNA was used to make the TCR library. The sample was also linked to a second study, of T cells in Graves' hyperthyroidism and ophthalmopathy.

The receptor was derived from a woman aged 18-29 years with Graves disease. The source was peripheral blood mononuclear cells (PBMCs), collected at new diagnosis, from a patient treated with antithyroid drugs. The chain combines TRBV20-1 with TRBJ1-2, with 8 bases fitting TRBD1. The CDR3 spells CSANPTGAYGYTF. CDR3 bases: TGCAGTGCCAACCCGACAGGGGCCTATGGCTACACCTTC.